Listed below are T cell receptor beta chains from one sample, sequenced in a study of cytomegalovirus exposure and HLA in healthy donors. Only in-frame clones appear in the TCRdb table, and some are missing; sequencing was by immunoSEQ multiplex PCR. The sample has 85,000 to 110,000 clones, around 76% seen once. The sequenced sample consisted of PBMCs. All receptors derive from a woman between 18 and 29 years old in good health and CMV-seropositive. CDR3s include the opening cysteine and the closing phenylalanine or tryptophan.

J gene	V gene	CDR3 protein
TRBJ2-7	TRBV10-3	CAIGGQPYEQYF
TRBJ2-7	TRBV7-8	CASSPAGGPSSYEQYF
TRBJ1-2	TRBV6-1	CASSVWDRGGYTF
TRBJ2-1	TRBV7-9	CASSTRTRTSSYNEQFF
TRBJ2-3	TRBV5-8	CASSLLDTQYF
TRBJ2-5	TRBV25-1	CASGYPSGVETQYF
TRBJ1-1	TRBV28	CASSDTEAFF
TRBJ1-4	TRBV5-6	CASSILDMRHEKLFF
TRBJ2-5	TRBV4-1	CASRGLQETQYF
TRBJ1-4	TRBV6-6	CASSYWTGTEDEKLFF
TRBJ2-3	TRBV4-3	CASSQAGVADTQYF
TRBJ1-1	TRBV15	CATSRDRGGTEAFF
TRBJ1-1	TRBV6-1	CASTGRDSEAFF
TRBJ2-5	TRBV5-4	CASSLATAGGPSETQYF
TRBJ2-5	TRBV5-1	CASSPSGVGVETQYF
TRBJ1-2	TRBV27	CASSGAGQGLYGYTF
TRBJ1-1	TRBV7-3	CASSSSRNTEAFF
TRBJ2-1	TRBV5-1	CASTRDRSYNEQFF
TRBJ2-7	TRBV9	CASSVEGQGAYEQYF
TRBJ1-1	TRBV5-1	CASSLAAQGGTEAFF
TRBJ2-7	TRBV18	CASSDRQGYEQYF
TRBJ2-1	TRBV7-2	CASEGGGFPYNEQFF
TRBJ2-5	TRBV2	CASRGQGVETQYF
TRBJ1-1	TRBV5-5	CASSKAGEVKTEAFF
TRBJ1-1	TRBV25-1	CASTKRGGRDTEAFF
TRBJ1-5	TRBV6-5	CASKGQGGQPQHF
TRBJ1-2	TRBV2	CASLRDSGEGYTF
TRBJ2-7	TRBV5-5	CASSPGAQPSSYEQYF
TRBJ1-2	TRBV6-4	CASSDSTEKKSYGYTF
TRBJ1-5	TRBV9	CASSGTEGQPQHF
TRBJ1-5	TRBV4-1	CASELAASNQPQHF
TRBJ2-7	TRBV7-6	CASSSGGRGRVNEQYF
TRBJ2-7	TRBV15	CATSGTGTTDLRGLYEQYF
TRBJ1-2	TRBV30	CAWGHYGYTF
TRBJ2-1	TRBV5-4	CASSPQGASYNEQFF
TRBJ1-2	TRBV6-1	CASSEAGRASDGYTF
TRBJ1-2	TRBV7-6	CASSQQGANNYGYTF
TRBJ1-2	TRBV28	CASSFNRVEGYTF
TRBJ1-2	TRBV5-5	CASSPMGDYGYTF
TRBJ2-7	TRBV15	CATSRDRGSYEQYF
TRBJ1-2	TRBV5-4	CASSLERTGLNGYTF
TRBJ2-7	TRBV11-2	CASSLDFEATSFYEQYF
TRBJ2-7	TRBV5-1	CASSLVEWRTGSSYEQYF
TRBJ2-7	TRBV18	CASSPRAGGQDGQYF
TRBJ1-1	TRBV5-1	CASSPAGTANTEAFF
TRBJ2-5	TRBV28	CASTSGRAVRETQYF
TRBJ2-7	TRBV9	CASSAGGGAGYEQYF
TRBJ1-2	TRBV7-2	CASSLAVRRGRLGYTF
TRBJ2-3	TRBV25-1	CASSTGTGGSYSTDTQYF
TRBJ1-4	TRBV6-5	CASSYDTQDQKLFF
TRBJ1-4	TRBV28	CASSSTGQVLYGKLFF
TRBJ2-7	TRBV30	CAWSVAREQYF
TRBJ2-5	TRBV27	CASKPQGDSGKYF
TRBJ2-3	TRBV9	CASSVAGGDTQYF
TRBJ2-7	TRBV15	CATSRRTGNYEQYF
TRBJ1-4	TRBV4-2	CASSQDPGNGNEKLFF
TRBJ2-3	TRBV6-1	CAGTEGRGAQYF